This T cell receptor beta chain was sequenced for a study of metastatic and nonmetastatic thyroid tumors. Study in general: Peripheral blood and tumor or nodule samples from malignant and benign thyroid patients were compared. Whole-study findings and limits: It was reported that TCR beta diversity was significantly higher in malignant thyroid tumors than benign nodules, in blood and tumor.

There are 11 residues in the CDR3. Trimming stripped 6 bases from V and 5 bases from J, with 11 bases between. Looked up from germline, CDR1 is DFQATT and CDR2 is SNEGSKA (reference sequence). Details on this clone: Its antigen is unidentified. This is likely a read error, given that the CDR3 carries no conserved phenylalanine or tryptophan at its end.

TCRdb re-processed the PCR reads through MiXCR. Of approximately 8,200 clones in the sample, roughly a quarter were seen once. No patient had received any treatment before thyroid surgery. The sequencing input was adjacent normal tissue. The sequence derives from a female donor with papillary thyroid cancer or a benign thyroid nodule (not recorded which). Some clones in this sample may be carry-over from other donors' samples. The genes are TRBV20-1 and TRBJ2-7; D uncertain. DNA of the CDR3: TGCAGTGCGAATTTGGACGACGAGCAGTACATC. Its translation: CSANLDDEQYI.